Listed below are T cell receptor beta chains from one sample, sequenced in a study of blood T cell repertoires in COVID-19. Assay: immunoSEQ multiplex PCR; the TCRdb copy retains only in-frame clones and omits some. The sample contains around 100,000 clones, more than 75% of which appear only once. The source material was peripheral blood. The receptors shown here come from a human donor in a cohort sampled during active COVID-19. Both conserved end residues are part of each CDR3. Fields, in order: J gene, CDR3 length, V gene, CDR3 protein.

>TRBJ1-2|13|TRBV27
CASSPTGNYGYTF
>TRBJ2-1|14|TRBV7-2
CASGSSGGANEQFF
>TRBJ2-1|11|TRBV2
CASGGMDEQFF
>TRBJ2-2|13|TRBV9
CASSVGAGGELFF
>TRBJ1-1|14|TRBV7-9
CASSSQSGAAEAFF
>TRBJ1-4|15|TRBV15
CATSRQAGNNEKLFF
>TRBJ2-2|13|TRBV5-1
CASSPLDTGELFF
>TRBJ2-5|17|TRBV18
CASSPVRRGLAGETQYF
>TRBJ2-5|13|TRBV9
CASSSRLQETQYF
>TRBJ1-2|15|TRBV6-5
CASSTRGQGWYGYTF
>TRBJ2-5|15|TRBV13
CASSRGGASFETQYF
>TRBJ1-1|15|TRBV5-1
CASTNPGGRVTEAFF
>TRBJ2-1|17|TRBV7-9
CASSSKGGASSYNEQFF
>TRBJ1-1|15|TRBV5-1
CASSLLTDLNTEAFF
>TRBJ2-2|15|TRBV7-9
CASSLARQNTGELFF
>TRBJ1-6|13|TRBV11-3
CASSGGRPSPLHF
>TRBJ1-2|14|TRBV12-1
CASSNGQPSGGYTF